This T cell receptor (beta chain) was recovered during a study of T-cell memory formation after mild COVID-19. In the case of this clonotype: What it recognizes is unknown.

Looked up from germline, CDR1 is MGHRA and CDR2 is YSYEKL. The CDR3 contains 14 residues. The germline V and J ends were trimmed by 0 bases and 4 bases, with 9 bases remaining between them. Notes on the study in general: The study found contracting CD4+ clones mainly in CM and EM and contracting CD8+ clones in EMRA.

TCRdb reanalysed the 5' RACE reads using MiXCR and keeps one entry per CDR3 protein. The sample records roughly 350,000 distinct CDR3 sequences, 25% to 30% being singletons. The rearrangement joins TRBV4-1 to TRBJ2-5; no clear D gene. Input material: PBMCs or a T cell subset sorted from them (not recorded which). The source of this sequence is an adult woman who had mild COVID-19 (a few samples of this study predate the infection). Cell type and time point are not known. CDR3 loop: CASSQDRRAETQYF. In DNA form, the CDR3 reads TGCGCCAGCAGCCAAGACCGAAGGGCAGAGACCCAGTACTTC.